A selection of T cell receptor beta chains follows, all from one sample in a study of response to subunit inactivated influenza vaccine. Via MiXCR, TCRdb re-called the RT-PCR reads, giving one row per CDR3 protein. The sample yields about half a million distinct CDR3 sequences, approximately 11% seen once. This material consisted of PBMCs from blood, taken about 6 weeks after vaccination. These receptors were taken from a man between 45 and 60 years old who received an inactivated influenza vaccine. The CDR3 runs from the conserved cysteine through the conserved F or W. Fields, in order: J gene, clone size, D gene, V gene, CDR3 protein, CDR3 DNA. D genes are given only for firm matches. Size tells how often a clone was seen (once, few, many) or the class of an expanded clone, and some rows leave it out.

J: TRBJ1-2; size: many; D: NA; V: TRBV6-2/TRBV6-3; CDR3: CASSYFVSGYTF; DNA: TGTGCCAGCAGTTACTTTGTTTCTGGCTACACCTTC
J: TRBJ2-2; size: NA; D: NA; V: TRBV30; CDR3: CAWTGNTGELFF; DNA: TGTGCCTGGACAGGGAACACCGGGGAGCTGTTTTTT
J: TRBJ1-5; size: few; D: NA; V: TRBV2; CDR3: CASSGGIWGNQPQHF; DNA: TGTGCCAGCAGTGGGGGAATTTGGGGTAATCAGCCCCAGCATTTT
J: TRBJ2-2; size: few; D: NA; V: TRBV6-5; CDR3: CASSFRMNTGELFF; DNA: TGTGCCAGCAGTTTTCGGATGAACACCGGGGAGCTGTTTTTT
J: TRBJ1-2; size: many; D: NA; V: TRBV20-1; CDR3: CSARAQTHGWGGGYTF; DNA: TGCAGTGCTAGAGCCCAAACCCATGGATGGGGAGGTGGCTACACCTTC
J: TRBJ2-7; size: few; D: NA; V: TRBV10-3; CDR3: CATMPPGYSEQYF; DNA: TGTGCCACGATGCCCCCAGGGTATAGCGAGCAGTATTTC
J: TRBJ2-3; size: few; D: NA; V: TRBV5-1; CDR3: CASSLSRVDTQYF; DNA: TGCGCCAGCAGCTTATCCAGGGTAGATACGCAGTATTTT
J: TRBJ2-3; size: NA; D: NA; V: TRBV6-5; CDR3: CASSYSATDTQYF; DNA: TGTGCCAGCAGTTATAGTGCCACAGATACGCAGTATTTT
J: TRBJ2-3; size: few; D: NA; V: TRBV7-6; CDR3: CASSLNPHRDTQYF; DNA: TGTGCCAGCAGCTTAAATCCTCACAGGGATACGCAGTATTTT
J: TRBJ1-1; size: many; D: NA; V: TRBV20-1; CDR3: CSAREGALRTEAFF; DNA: TGCAGTGCTAGAGAGGGGGCCCTCCGGACTGAAGCTTTCTTT
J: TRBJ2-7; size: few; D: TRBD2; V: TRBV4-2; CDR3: CASSQEGTSGSYSYEQYF; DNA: TGTGCCAGCAGCCAAGAGGGGACTAGCGGGAGTTATTCCTACGAGCAGTACTTC
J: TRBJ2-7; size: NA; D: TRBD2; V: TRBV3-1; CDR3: CASRVSGASTTQYF; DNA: TGTGCCAGCAGGGTTAGCGGGGCCTCTACGACGCAGTACTTC
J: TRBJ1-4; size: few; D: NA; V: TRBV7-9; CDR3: CASSLDAGENEKLFF; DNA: TGTGCCAGCAGCTTAGATGCCGGCGAAAATGAAAAACTGTTTTTT
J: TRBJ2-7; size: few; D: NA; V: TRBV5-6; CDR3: CASSFGLRYEQYF; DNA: TGTGCCAGCAGCTTTGGGTTGCGGTACGAGCAGTACTTC
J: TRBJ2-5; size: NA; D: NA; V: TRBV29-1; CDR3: CSVEGGFQETQYF; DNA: TGCAGCGTTGAAGGCGGGTTCCAAGAGACCCAGTACTTC
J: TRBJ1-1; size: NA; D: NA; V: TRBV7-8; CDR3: CASSLDRGIEAFF; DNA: TGTGCCAGCAGCTTAGACCGCGGGATTGAAGCTTTCTTT
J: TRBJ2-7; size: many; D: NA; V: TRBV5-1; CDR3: CASSFQAGSREQYF; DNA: TGCGCCAGCAGCTTTCAAGCAGGGTCGCGCGAGCAGTACTTC
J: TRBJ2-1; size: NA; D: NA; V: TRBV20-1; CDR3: CSASGGPKYVEQFF; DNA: TGCAGTGCTAGCGGGGGGCCAAAGTACGTTGAGCAGTTCTTC
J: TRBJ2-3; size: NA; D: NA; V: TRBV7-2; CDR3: CASSSGGLLTDTQYF; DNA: TGTGCCAGCAGCTCAGGGGGGCTCCTGACAGATACGCAGTATTTT
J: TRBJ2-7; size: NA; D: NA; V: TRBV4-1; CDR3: CASSQVNSMLRLNEQYF; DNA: TGCGCCAGCAGCCAAGTTAACTCCATGCTCAGGCTCAACGAGCAGTACTTC
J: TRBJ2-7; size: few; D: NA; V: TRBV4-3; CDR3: CASSQDSPQGLALEQYF; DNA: TGCGCCAGCAGCCAAGATTCCCCGCAGGGGTTAGCCCTCGAGCAGTACTTC
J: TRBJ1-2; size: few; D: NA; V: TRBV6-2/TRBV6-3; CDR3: CASSSDRNPARNYGYTF; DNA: TGTGCCAGCAGTTCAGACAGGAACCCAGCCCGCAACTATGGCTACACCTTC
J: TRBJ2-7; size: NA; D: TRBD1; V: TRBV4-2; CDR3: CASSHPPGPQGASYEQYF; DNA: TGTGCCAGCAGCCATCCTCCCGGGCCCCAGGGGGCCTCCTACGAGCAGTACTTC
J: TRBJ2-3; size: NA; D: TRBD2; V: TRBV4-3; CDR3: CASSQDFGLAGPDTQYF; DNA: TGCGCCAGCAGCCAAGATTTTGGACTAGCGGGCCCAGATACGCAGTATTTT
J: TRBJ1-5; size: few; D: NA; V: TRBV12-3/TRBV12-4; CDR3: CASSLGLVQISGQPQHF; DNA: TGTGCCAGCAGTTTAGGTTTGGTACAAATTTCAGGTCAGCCCCAGCATTTT
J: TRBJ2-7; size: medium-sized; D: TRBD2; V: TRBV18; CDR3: CASSPIAGGGEQYF; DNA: TGTGCCAGCTCACCTATAGCGGGGGGCGGCGAGCAGTACTTC
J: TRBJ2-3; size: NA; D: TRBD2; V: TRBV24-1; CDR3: CATSDLRGGDTQYF; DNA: TGTGCCACCAGTGATTTGCGGGGGGGTGATACGCAGTATTTT
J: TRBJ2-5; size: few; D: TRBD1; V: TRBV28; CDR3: CATTEGQGRETQYF; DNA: TGTGCCACCACCGAGGGACAGGGTCGAGAGACCCAGTACTTC
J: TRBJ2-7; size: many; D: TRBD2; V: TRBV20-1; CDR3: CSAKTSGTSGEQYF; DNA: TGCAGTGCTAAAACTTCCGGGACTAGTGGGGAGCAGTACTTC
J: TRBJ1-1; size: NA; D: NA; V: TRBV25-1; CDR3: CASSGGIAEAFF; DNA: TGTGCCAGCAGTGGGGGGATCGCTGAAGCTTTCTTT
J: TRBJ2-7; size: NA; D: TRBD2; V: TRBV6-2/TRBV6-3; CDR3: CASSPLAGGIEQYF; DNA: TGTGCCAGCAGTCCGCTGGCGGGGGGTATCGAGCAGTACTTC
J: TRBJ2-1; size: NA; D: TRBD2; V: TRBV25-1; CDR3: CASSEFGGGSYNEQFF; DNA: TGTGCCAGCAGTGAATTTGGGGGAGGGTCCTACAATGAGCAGTTCTTC
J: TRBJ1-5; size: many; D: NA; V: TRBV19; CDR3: CASSIRMDQPQHF; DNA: TGTGCCAGTAGTATCCGGATGGATCAGCCCCAGCATTTT
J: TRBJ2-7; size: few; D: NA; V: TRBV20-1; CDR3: CSAAKKKGSSYEQYF; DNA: TGCAGTGCCGCCAAAAAGAAGGGGTCCTCCTACGAGCAGTACTTC
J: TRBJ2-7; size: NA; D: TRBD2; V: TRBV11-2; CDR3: CASSITSGAHEQYF; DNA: TGTGCCAGCAGCATCACTAGCGGGGCGCACGAGCAGTACTTC
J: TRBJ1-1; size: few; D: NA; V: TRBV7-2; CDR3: CASSLVGRLNTEAFF; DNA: TGTGCCAGCAGCTTAGTGGGTCGTCTAAACACTGAAGCTTTCTTT
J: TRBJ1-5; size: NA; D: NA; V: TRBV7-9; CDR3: CASSQGGTYPNQPQHF; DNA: TGTGCCAGCAGCCAAGGGGGGACGTACCCCAATCAGCCCCAGCATTTT
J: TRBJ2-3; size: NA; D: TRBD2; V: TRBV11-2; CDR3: CASSWGRISGKLPSTDTQYF; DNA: TGTGCCAGCAGCTGGGGACGAATTAGCGGGAAACTTCCAAGCACAGATACGCAGTATTTT
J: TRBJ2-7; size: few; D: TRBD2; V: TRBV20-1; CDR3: CSAHRLAGAYEQYF; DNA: TGCAGTGCTCATAGACTAGCGGGGGCCTACGAGCAGTACTTC
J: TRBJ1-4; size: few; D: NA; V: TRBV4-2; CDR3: CASSRDGMDEKLFF; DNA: TGTGCCAGCAGCCGCGACGGGATGGATGAAAAACTGTTTTTT
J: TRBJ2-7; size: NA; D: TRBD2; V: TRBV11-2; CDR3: CASSLVGSGRATAHEQYF; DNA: TGTGCCAGCAGCTTAGTGGGTAGCGGGAGGGCCACCGCCCACGAGCAGTACTTC
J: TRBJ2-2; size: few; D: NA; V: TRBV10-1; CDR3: CASSESKIGNTGELFF; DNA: TGCGCCAGCAGTGAGTCGAAGATAGGTAACACCGGGGAGCTGTTTTTT
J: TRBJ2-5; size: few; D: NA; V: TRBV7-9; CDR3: CASSLILGETQYF; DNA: TGTGCCAGCAGCCTTATTCTAGGGGAGACCCAGTACTTC
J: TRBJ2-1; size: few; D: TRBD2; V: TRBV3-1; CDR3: CASSQDLLAGAVYNEQFF; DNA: TGTGCCAGCAGCCAAGATCTCCTAGCGGGGGCGGTATACAATGAGCAGTTCTTC